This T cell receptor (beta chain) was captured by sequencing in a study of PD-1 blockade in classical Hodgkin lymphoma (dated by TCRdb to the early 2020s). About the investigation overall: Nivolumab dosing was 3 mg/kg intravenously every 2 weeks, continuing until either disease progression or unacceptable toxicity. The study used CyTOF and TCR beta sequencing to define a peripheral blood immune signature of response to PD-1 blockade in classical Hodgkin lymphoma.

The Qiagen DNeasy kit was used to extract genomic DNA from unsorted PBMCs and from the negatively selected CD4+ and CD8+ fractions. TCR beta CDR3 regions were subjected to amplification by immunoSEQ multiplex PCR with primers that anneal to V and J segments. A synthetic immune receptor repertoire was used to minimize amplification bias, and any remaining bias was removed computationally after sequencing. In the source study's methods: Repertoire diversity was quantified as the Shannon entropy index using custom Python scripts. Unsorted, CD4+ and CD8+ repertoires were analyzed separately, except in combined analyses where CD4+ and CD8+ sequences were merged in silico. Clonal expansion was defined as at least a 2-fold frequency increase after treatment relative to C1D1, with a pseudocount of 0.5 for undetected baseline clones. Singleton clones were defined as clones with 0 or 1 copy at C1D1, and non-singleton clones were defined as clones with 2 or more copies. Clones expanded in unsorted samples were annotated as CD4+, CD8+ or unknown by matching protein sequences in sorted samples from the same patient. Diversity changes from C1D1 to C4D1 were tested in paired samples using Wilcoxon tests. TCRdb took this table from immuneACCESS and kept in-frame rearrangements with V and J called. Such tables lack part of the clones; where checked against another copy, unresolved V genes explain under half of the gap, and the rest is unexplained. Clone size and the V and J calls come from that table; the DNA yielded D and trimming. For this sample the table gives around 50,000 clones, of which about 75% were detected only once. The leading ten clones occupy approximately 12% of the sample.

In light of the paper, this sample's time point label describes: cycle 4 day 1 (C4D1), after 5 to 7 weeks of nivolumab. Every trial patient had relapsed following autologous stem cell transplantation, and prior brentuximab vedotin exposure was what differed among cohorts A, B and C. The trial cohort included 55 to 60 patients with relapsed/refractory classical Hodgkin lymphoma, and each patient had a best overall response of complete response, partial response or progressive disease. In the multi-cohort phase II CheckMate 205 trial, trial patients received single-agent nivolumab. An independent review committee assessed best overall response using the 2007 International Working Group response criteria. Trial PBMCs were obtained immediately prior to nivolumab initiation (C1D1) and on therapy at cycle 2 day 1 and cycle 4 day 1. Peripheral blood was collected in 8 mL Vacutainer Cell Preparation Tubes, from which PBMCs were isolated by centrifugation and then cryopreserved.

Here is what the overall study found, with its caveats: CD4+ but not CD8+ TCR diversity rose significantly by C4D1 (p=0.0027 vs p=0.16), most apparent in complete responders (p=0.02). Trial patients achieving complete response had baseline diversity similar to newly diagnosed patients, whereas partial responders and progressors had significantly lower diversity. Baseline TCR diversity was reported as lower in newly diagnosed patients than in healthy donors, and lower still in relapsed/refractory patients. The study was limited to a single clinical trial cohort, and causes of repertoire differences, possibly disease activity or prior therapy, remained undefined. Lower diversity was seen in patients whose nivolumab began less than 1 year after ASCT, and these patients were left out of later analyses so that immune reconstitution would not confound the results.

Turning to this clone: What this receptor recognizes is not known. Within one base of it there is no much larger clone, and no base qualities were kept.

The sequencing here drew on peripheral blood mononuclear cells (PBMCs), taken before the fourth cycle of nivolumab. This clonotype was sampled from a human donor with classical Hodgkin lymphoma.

The bases read TGTGCCAGCAGTTTATGGGAAGTAACTAATGAAAAACTGTTTTTT. It is translated as CASSLWEVTNEKLFF. The V and J segments used are TRBV28 and TRBJ1-4; the D gene cannot be named for sure. The CDR3 measures 15 amino acids from cysteine to phenylalanine. Here the CDR3 DNA is all that survives: 45 bases in frame from base 1. Via the germline V gene, CDR1 is MDHEN and CDR2 SYDVKM. V is shortened by 0 bases, J by 1 base, and the region joining them spans 6 bases. Outside the CDR3, residues come from the reference TRBV28 and TRBJ1-4 proteins, so the full variable domain is: DVKVTQSSRYLVKRTGEKVFLECVQDMDHENMFWYRQDPGLGLRLIYFSYDVKMKEKGDIPEGYSVSREKKERFSLILESASTNQTSMYLCASSLWEVTNEKLFFGSGTQLSVL.